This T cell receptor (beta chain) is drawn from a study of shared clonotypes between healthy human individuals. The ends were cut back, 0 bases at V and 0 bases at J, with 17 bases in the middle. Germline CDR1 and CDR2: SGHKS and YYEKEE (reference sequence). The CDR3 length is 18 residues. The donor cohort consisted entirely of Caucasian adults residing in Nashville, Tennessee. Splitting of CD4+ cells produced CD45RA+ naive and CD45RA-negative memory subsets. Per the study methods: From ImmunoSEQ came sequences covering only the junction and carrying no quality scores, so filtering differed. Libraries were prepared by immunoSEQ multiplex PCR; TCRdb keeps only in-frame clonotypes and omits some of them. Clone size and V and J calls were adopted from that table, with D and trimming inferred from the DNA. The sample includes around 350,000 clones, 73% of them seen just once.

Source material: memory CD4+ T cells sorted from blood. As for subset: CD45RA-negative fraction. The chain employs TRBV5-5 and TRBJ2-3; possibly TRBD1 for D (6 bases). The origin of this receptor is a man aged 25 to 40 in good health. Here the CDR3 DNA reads TGTGCCAGCAGCTTGGGGGCGTGGACAGTTTCTAGCACAGATACGCAGTATTTT. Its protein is CASSLGAWTVSSTDTQYF.